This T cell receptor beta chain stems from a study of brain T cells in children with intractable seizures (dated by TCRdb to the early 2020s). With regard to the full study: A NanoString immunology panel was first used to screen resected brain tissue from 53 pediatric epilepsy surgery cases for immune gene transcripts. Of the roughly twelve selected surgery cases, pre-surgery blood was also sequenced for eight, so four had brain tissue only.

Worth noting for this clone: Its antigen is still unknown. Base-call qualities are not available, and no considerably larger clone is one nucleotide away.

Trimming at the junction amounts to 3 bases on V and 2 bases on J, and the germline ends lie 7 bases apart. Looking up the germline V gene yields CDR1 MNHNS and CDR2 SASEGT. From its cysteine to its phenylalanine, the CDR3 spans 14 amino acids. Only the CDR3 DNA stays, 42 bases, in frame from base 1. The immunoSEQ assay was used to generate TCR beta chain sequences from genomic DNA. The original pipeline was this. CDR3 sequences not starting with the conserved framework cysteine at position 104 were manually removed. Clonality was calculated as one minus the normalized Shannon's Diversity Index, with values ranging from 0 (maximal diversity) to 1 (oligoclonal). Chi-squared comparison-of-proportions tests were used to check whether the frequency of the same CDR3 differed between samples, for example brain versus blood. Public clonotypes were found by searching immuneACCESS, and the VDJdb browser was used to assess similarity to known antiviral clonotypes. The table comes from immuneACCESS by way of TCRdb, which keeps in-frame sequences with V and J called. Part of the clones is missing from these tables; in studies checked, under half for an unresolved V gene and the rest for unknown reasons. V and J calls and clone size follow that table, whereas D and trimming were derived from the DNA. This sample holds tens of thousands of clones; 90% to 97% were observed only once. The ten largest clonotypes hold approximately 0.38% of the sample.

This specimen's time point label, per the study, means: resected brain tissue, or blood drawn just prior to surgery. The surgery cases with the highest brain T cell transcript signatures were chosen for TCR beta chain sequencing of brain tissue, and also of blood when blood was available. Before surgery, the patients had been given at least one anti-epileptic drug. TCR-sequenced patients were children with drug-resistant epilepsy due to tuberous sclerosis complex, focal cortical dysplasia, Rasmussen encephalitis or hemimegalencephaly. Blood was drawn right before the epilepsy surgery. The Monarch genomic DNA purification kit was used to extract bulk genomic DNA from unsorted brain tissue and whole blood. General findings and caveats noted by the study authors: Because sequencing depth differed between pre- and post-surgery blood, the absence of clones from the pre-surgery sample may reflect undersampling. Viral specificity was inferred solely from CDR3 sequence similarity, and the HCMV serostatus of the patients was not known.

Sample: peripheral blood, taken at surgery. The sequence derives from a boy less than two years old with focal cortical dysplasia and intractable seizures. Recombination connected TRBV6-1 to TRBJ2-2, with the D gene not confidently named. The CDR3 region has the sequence CASSDGPNTGELFF. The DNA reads TGTGCCAGCAGTGACGGACCCAACACCGGGGAGCTGTTTTTT.